Presented here are 29 T cell receptor beta chains from one specimen sequenced in a study of response to subunit inactivated influenza vaccine. TCRdb redid the calling of the RT-PCR reads with MiXCR, one entry per CDR3 protein. This sample has over 400,000 distinct CDR3 sequences, with over 10% found just once. The material was PBMCs from blood, obtained more than 35 days after vaccination. These receptors were collected from a man aged 45-60 years who received an inactivated influenza vaccine.

This rearrangement joins TRBV7-3 to TRBJ2-1, with D perhaps matching TRBD2 (7 bases). Germline loops: CDR1 SGHTA, CDR2 FQGTGA. Trimming left V 3 bases short and J 0 bases short, with 12 bases between. The CDR3 runs 16 residues. The CDR3 nucleotides read TGTGCCAGCAGCTTTGGAGGGGGGGGCTCCTACAATGAGCAGTTCTTC. It encodes CASSFGGGGSYNEQFF.

This sequence joins TRBV10-3 and TRBJ2-7, with 7 bases aligning to TRBD2. Germline V gives CDR1 ENHRY, CDR2 SYGVKD. Unmatched junction bases numbered 9, after V lost 8 bases and J lost 5 bases. The CDR3 is made up of 13 amino acids. The CDR3: CAIGGVRRDEQYF. The CDR3 region has the DNA TGTGCCATCGGGGGGGTCAGGAGAGACGAGCAGTACTTC.

This clonotype was seen many times. The chain couples TRBV7-2 to TRBJ2-1; unclear D gene. Trimming stripped 2 bases from V and 9 bases from J, with 5 bases between. Germline V lookup: CDR1 SGHTA, CDR2 FQGNSA. The CDR3 extends over 11 amino acids. In DNA, the CDR3 is TGTGCCAGCAGCTTATTGGGTGAGCAGTTCTTC. Amino acid sequence: CASSLLGEQFF.

The table lists this clonotype with a few counts. CDR3: CASSQNGGDTQYF. The CDR3 DNA sequence: TGCGCCAGCAGCCAAAACGGGGGCGATACGCAGTATTTT. V and J are TRBV4-3 and TRBJ2-3; either TRBD1 or TRBD2 may fit D (6 bases each). Trimming cost V 2 bases and J 6 bases, with 9 bases left between them. The CDR3 is 13 amino acids. CDR1 and CDR2 from the germline V gene are LGHNA and YSLEER.

A few counts support this clonotype. V usage is TRBV20-1 and J usage is TRBJ2-5; no firm D call. The CDR3 sequence is 14 residues long. The V gene lost 0 bases and the J gene lost 0 bases, with 8 bases spanning the gap. Germline V gene lookup returns CDR1 DFQATT and CDR2 SNEGSKA (reference sequence). The CDR3 sequence is CSARDRHYQETQYF. In DNA form, the CDR3 reads TGCAGTGCTAGAGATCGGCACTACCAAGAGACCCAGTACTTC.

The sample holds many counts of this clonotype. The chain combines TRBV7-6 with TRBJ2-3; a weak D match, TRBD2 (5 bases). V was pared by 5 bases and J by 1 base, with 13 bases between. This CDR3 spans 15 amino acids. Germline CDR1 is SGHVS and CDR2 is FNYEAQ. CDR3 region: CASSRGPVGTDTQYF. The CDR3 DNA is TGTGCCAGCAGCCGCGGGCCAGTGGGCACAGATACGCAGTATTTT. The full variable domain, its missing parts supplied by reference TRBV7-6 and TRBJ2-3, is GAGVSQSPRYKVTKRGQDVALRCDPISGHVSLYWYRQALGQGPEFLTYFNYEAQQDKSGLPNDRFSAERPEGSISTLTIQRTEQRDSAMYRCASSRGPVGTDTQYFGPGTRLTVL.

The rearrangement uses TRBV12-3 or TRBV12-4 and TRBJ1-3, with D unresolved. This CDR3 has 12 amino acids. Trimming shortened V by 6 bases and J by 0 bases, and 3 bases separated the two germline ends. The CDR3 bases are TGTGCCAGCAGGCGCTCTGGAAACACCATATATTTT. Its translation is CASRRSGNTIYF.

This clonotype has more than one count but fewer than ten. J is TRBJ2-1 and V is TRBV20-1; the match to TRBD2 covers 14 bases. The CDR3 consists of 17 residues. The germline V gene encodes CDR1 DFQATT and CDR2 SNEGSKA (reference sequence). Losses at the gene ends were 3 bases for V and 1 base for J; bases not matched to a gene: 5. The CDR3 nucleotides read TGCAGTGCTAGGGGACTAGCGGGGGCCCCTTCCTACAATGAGCAGTTCTTC. Translated: CSARGLAGAPSYNEQFF.

The sample holds many counts of this clonotype. V is TRBV5-1 and J is TRBJ2-7, with 9 bases aligning to TRBD1. Germline V lookup: CDR1 SGHRS, CDR2 YFSETQ. This CDR3 comprises 14 residues. With 4 bases clipped from V and 4 bases from J, the junction kept 6 bases outside the gene matches. CDR3 bases: TGCGCCAGCAGCCCCCGACAGGGGGGATACGAGCAGTACTTC. This codes for CASSPRQGGYEQYF.

This clonotype has a handful of counts. The V call is TRBV12-3 or TRBV12-4, the J call TRBJ2-7, with TRBD1 identical over 9 bases. The ends lost 6 bases at V and 6 bases at J; junction bases unmatched: 3. This CDR3 comprises 12 residues. The CDR3 region has the DNA TGTGCCAGCAGAGGGGACAGGGTCGAGCAGTACTTC. Its translation is CASRGDRVEQYF.

The chain couples TRBV5-1 to TRBJ2-5; possibly TRBD1 for D (6 bases). The V gene's germline CDR1 is SGHRS and CDR2 YFSETQ. V dropped 4 bases and J dropped 4 bases, with 14 bases sitting between them. This CDR3 has 14 residues. This chain's CDR3 is CASSRQGSGETQYF. CDR3 DNA sequence: TGCGCCAGCAGCCGCCAGGGGTCGGGAGAGACCCAGTACTTC.

This clonotype came up a few times. The rearrangement links TRBV5-4 to TRBJ2-5; D not certain. Looked up from germline, CDR1 is SGHNT and CDR2 is YYREEE (reference sequence). Trimming cost V 3 bases and J 2 bases, with 11 bases left between them. The CDR3 is 14 residues long. CDR3 sequence reads: CASSSREEQETQYF. For the CDR3, the DNA is TGTGCCAGCAGCTCTCGAGAGGAACAAGAGACCCAGTACTTC.

V and J are TRBV5-1 and TRBJ2-7, with 7 bases aligning to TRBD1. The V segment lost 1 base and the J segment 0 bases; nucleotides outside the gene matches: 7. This CDR3 region has 16 residues. Germline-derived CDR1 and CDR2 are SGHRS and YFSETQ. DNA for the CDR3: TGCGCCAGCAGCTTGTTGGGCAGGGGGAGCTCCTACGAGCAGTACTTC. Protein sequence: CASSLLGRGSSYEQYF.

This clonotype showed up many times. V and J are TRBV29-1 and TRBJ1-1, with D unclear. The V gene lost 5 bases and the J gene lost 7 bases, with 14 bases spanning the gap. The germline V gene encodes CDR1 SQVTM and CDR2 ANQGSEA. The CDR3 has 12 amino acids. The CDR3 here is CSVSGFNNEAFF. Here the CDR3 DNA reads TGCAGCGTTAGTGGCTTTAATAATGAAGCTTTCTTT.

In this sample, this clonotype turned up a few times. The V gene is TRBV12-3 or TRBV12-4, the J gene TRBJ2-7, with D maybe TRBD1 (5 bases). This CDR3 has 15 residues. The V gene lost 4 bases and the J gene lost 3 bases, with 16 bases spanning the gap. The CDR3 DNA follows: TGTGCCAGCAGTTCCCTCGGGTTAGGGGACTACGAGCAGTACTTC. This encodes CASSSLGLGDYEQYF.

This clonotype showed up many times. The CDR3 protein is CASSRDRGNGYTF. The CDR3 DNA sequence: TGCGCCAGCAGCCGGGACAGGGGAAATGGCTACACCTTC. The rearrangement links TRBV5-1 to TRBJ1-2, with 10 bases lining up with TRBD1. The CDR3 totals 13 residues. V shed 4 bases, J shed 6 bases, and the junction held 3 bases outside the gene matches. In germline, CDR1 is SGHRS, CDR2 YFSETQ.

The chain has TRBV5-1 and TRBJ2-7, with 13 positions matching TRBD2. CDR1 is SGHRS and CDR2 is YFSETQ in the germline V gene. V dropped 2 bases and J dropped 1; count of bases not matched to a gene: 6. The CDR3 spans 17 residues. The CDR3 DNA is TGCGCCAGCAGCTTTGGACTAGCGGGGGCCCTATCCTACGAGCAGTACTTC. This encodes CASSFGLAGALSYEQYF.

This clonotype was seen more than once but under ten times. J is TRBJ1-5 and V is TRBV20-1, with 7 bases that match TRBD1. This CDR3 is built from 16 residues. V shed 0 bases and J 1 base; nucleotides not matched to a gene: 6. The germline gives CDR1 DFQATT, CDR2 SNEGSKA (reference sequence). The CDR3 DNA is TGCAGTGCTAGAGATCTGGGACAGCTAAGCAATCAGCCCCAGCATTTT. It yields the protein CSARDLGQLSNQPQHF.

This clonotype was seen more than once but under ten times. The chain carries TRBV4-3 and TRBJ2-5; D is perhaps TRBD2 (6 bases). Germline loops: CDR1 LGHNA, CDR2 YSLEER. The CDR3 sequence is 14 residues long. Trimming took off 1 base at V and 6 bases at J, with 12 bases between the two ends. In DNA, the CDR3 is TGCGCCAGCAGCCAAGCGCCGGGGGTACAGACCCAGTACTTC. Encoded protein: CASSQAPGVQTQYF.

This clonotype was detected many times. The rearrangement joins TRBV7-9 to TRBJ2-3; possible D gene TRBD1, 6 bases. Germline CDR1 and CDR2: SEHNR and FQNEAQ (reference sequence). Deletions cut 0 bases from V and 0 bases from J, with 7 bases between. CDR3 length equals 15 residues. CDR3 region: CASSLAQGSTDTQYF. The CDR3 DNA follows: TGTGCCAGCAGCTTAGCACAGGGAAGCACAGATACGCAGTATTTT.

This chain joins TRBV5-1 and TRBJ1-1; D may be TRBD1 (5 bases). Trimming took 1 base from V and 2 from J, leaving 9 bases between them. Germline CDR1 and CDR2: SGHRS and YFSETQ. The CDR3 has 14 residues. The CDR3 nucleotides read TGCGCCAGCAGCTTGTTCGGGGACAACACTGAAGCTTTCTTT. It specifies CASSLFGDNTEAFF.

The rearrangement uses TRBV5-6 and TRBJ1-4, with 8 nucleotides matching TRBD1. Germline V gene data show CDR1 as SGHDT and CDR2 as YYEEEE. Trimming took 4 bases from V and 0 from J; bases not matched to a gene: 11. The CDR3 contains 18 residues. CDR3 sequence (DNA): TGTGCCAGCAGCCCGGGACAGGTCATACCTCCAACTAATGAAAAACTGTTTTTT. Amino acids: CASSPGQVIPPTNEKLFF.

At least ten counts were recorded for this clonotype. The rearrangement uses TRBV5-1 and TRBJ1-4, with 9 bases aligning to TRBD1. The CDR3 has 15 residues. CDR1 SGHRS and CDR2 YFSETQ come from the germline V gene. V shed 4 bases and J 8 bases; nucleotides not matched to a gene: 9. The DNA of the CDR3 is TGCGCCAGCAGCGGGACAGGGATGGAGTCGGAAAAACTGTTTTTT. Its translation: CASSGTGMESEKLFF. The variable domain in full, with the rest retrieved from reference TRBV5-1 and TRBJ1-4, is KAGVTQTPRYLIKTRGQQVTLSCSPISGHRSVSWYQQTPGQGLQFLFEYFSETQRNKGNFPGRFSGRQFSNSRSEMNVSTLELGDSALYLCASSGTGMESEKLFFGSGTQLSVL.

This chain links TRBV12-3 or TRBV12-4 with TRBJ1-6; TRBD1 might be the D (5 bases). The CDR3 extends over 12 amino acids. Trimming stripped 6 bases from V and 10 bases from J, with 10 bases between. The CDR3 protein is CASRPGPSPLHF. CDR3 nucleotide sequence: TGTGCCAGCAGACCGGGACCCTCACCCCTCCACTTT.

This sequence joins TRBV10-3 and TRBJ2-7, with 9 bases identical to TRBD1. The J segment lost 9 bases and the V segment lost 7 bases, leaving 13 bases of the junction unmatched. This CDR3 has 14 amino acids. Germline values: CDR1 ENHRY, CDR2 SYGVKD. The CDR3 protein is CAITPDRGRDGQYF. The CDR3 coding sequence is TGTGCCATCACCCCGGACAGGGGACGGGACGGGCAGTACTTC.

The rearrangement uses TRBV7-2 and TRBJ1-5, with 9 nucleotides matching TRBD1. The CDR3 length is 14 residues. Losses at the gene ends were 5 bases for V and 4 bases for J; bases not matched to a gene: 3. Germline V gene data show CDR1 as SGHTA and CDR2 as FQGNSA. In DNA form, the CDR3 reads TGTGCCAGCAGCGAAGACAGGGGGAATCAGCCCCAGCATTTT. Translating gives CASSEDRGNQPQHF.

This clonotype was seen only a few times. This chain uses TRBV4-2 with TRBJ2-4; 8 bases match TRBD2. The CDR3 consists of 17 residues. The V gene end was trimmed by 4 bases and the J gene end by 4 bases; junction bases not matched to a gene: 12. CDR1 is LGHNA and CDR2 is YNFKEQ in the germline V gene. CDR3 sequence (DNA): TGTGCCAGCAGCCGCGGTGGAGCGGGAGTCGGTAAAAACATTCAGTACTTC. It specifies CASSRGGAGVGKNIQYF.

The chain uses TRBV7-9 and TRBJ2-5; D not certain. Trimming took off 3 bases at V and 6 bases at J, with 8 bases between the two ends. The CDR3 runs 12 residues. Per germline, CDR1 SEHNR and CDR2 FQNEAQ (reference sequence). The CDR3 here is CASSFLGKTQYF. The CDR3 nucleotides are TGTGCCAGCAGCTTCTTAGGGAAGACCCAGTACTTC. Using reference TRBV7-9 and TRBJ2-5 for the parts outside the CDR3, the full variable domain is DTGVSQNPRHKITKRGQNVTFRCDPISEHNRLYWYRQTLGQGPEFLTYFQNEAQLEKSRLLSDRFSAERPKGSFSTLEIQRTEQGDSAMYLCASSFLGKTQYFGPGTRLLVL.

This clonotype was found a few times. The chain employs TRBV12-3 or TRBV12-4 and TRBJ2-5, with D perhaps being TRBD1 or TRBD2 (5 bases each). This CDR3 has 14 residues. V lost 7 bases, J lost 3 bases, and 15 bases lay in between. CDR3 in amino acids: CASNIGAEKETQYF. The CDR3 DNA reads as TGTGCCAGCAACATCGGGGCGGAAAAAGAGACCCAGTACTTC.